These 28 T cell receptor beta chains came from one sample sequenced in a study of T-cell memory formation after mild COVID-19. In TCRdb, the 5' RACE reads were re-called with MiXCR into one record per CDR3 protein. The sample lists hundreds of thousands of distinct CDR3 sequences; roughly a sixth were seen once. Sequenced: PBMCs or a T cell subset sorted from them (not recorded which). Receptors originate from a man younger than 35 who had mild COVID-19 (a few samples of this study predate the infection). Cell type and time point are not known.

With respect to this clonotype: A clone one base away is much larger, so this may be a read error. CDR3 in DNA: TGTGCCAGCAGTTGGAACACTGAAGCTTTCTTT. It codes for CASSWNTEAFF. The chain joins TRBV12-3 or TRBV12-4 to TRBJ1-1; D is unresolved. The ends were cut back, 4 bases at V and 1 base at J, with 1 base in the middle. This CDR3 comprises 11 residues.

This clonotype showed up many times. The V gene is TRBV4-3, the J gene TRBJ2-2, with 10 bases that match TRBD1. Trimming removed 4 bases from V and 7 bases from J; junction bases left unmatched: 3. The CDR3 consists of 14 residues. In germline, CDR1 is LGHNA, CDR2 YSLEER. CDR3 residues: CASSPDRGSGELFF. The CDR3, as DNA: TGCGCCAGCAGCCCGGACAGGGGGAGCGGGGAGCTGTTTTTT.

This clonotype occurred a few times. V usage is TRBV6-4 and J usage is TRBJ2-2; TRBD2 might be the D (6 bases). CDR1 MRHNA and CDR2 SNTAGT come from the germline V gene. Trimming left V 6 bases short and J 6 bases short, with 11 bases between. This CDR3 is 13 amino acids long. In DNA form, the CDR3 reads TGTGCCAGCAGCGCCGGCGGGGCCGGGGAGCTGTTTTTT. Its translation: CASSAGGAGELFF.

The CDR3 loop reads CASSLGLQGLGNDEAFF. The CDR3, as DNA: TGTGCCAGCAGCTTGGGGTTACAGGGGCTCGGGAACGATGAAGCTTTCTTT. The chain combines TRBV5-8 with TRBJ1-1, with TRBD1 matching over 7 bases. The J segment lost 7 bases and the V segment lost 0 bases, leaving 15 bases of the junction unmatched. Germline V gene sequence: CDR1 SGHTS, CDR2 YDEGEE. CDR3 length: 17 amino acids.

Only a few counts were recorded for this clonotype. The chain carries TRBV28 and TRBJ1-3, with D possibly TRBD1 on 6 matching bases. V was trimmed by 5 bases and J by 0 bases, leaving 8 bases between them. This CDR3 has 14 residues. Germline lookup yields CDR1 MDHEN and CDR2 SYDVKM. DNA for the CDR3: TGTGCCAGCAGTCCGGACAGCTCTGGAAACACCATATATTTT. Amino acid sequence: CASSPDSSGNTIYF.

A single count supports this clonotype. V usage is TRBV3-1 and J usage is TRBJ1-1, with a tentative D call TRBD1 (5 bases). Germline V gene data show CDR1 as LGHDT and CDR2 as YNNKEL (reference sequence). V was pared by 0 bases and J by 6 bases, with 11 bases between. This CDR3 has 14 residues. CDR3 sequence: CASSQDSRDAEAFF. The CDR3 region has the DNA TGTGCCAGCAGCCAAGATAGCAGGGACGCTGAAGCTTTCTTT.

This clonotype was recorded a few times. The genes are TRBV3-1 and TRBJ2-3, with D perhaps matching TRBD2 (6 bases). The CDR3 spans 14 residues. Germline CDR1 LGHDT, CDR2 YNNKEL (reference sequence). The V end was cut by 0 bases, the J end by 6 bases, with 10 bases between. The DNA for the CDR3 is TGTGCCAGCAGCCAAGAATGGGAGGAGGATACGCAGTATTTT. This codes for CASSQEWEEDTQYF.

The gene calls are TRBV20-1 and TRBJ2-4; D perhaps matches TRBD1 (7 bases). Germline CDR1 is DFQATT and CDR2 is SNEGSKA (reference sequence). Trimming cost V 4 bases and J 7 bases, with 14 bases left between them. CDR3 length: 13 amino acids. The chain's CDR3 is CSATLPGGNIQYF. The CDR3 DNA reads as TGCAGTGCTACTCTCCCAGGGGGGAACATTCAGTACTTC.

This clonotype was picked up many times. The chain joins TRBV28 to TRBJ2-7; TRBD1 is a possible D gene (5 bases). Germline V gene data show CDR1 as MDHEN and CDR2 as SYDVKM. The CDR3 has 15 amino acids. Trimming pared 5 bases from V and 5 bases from J, leaving 19 bases between. The CDR3 DNA reads as TGTGCCAGCAGTCTTGGGGCGGCAGGGATCGACGAGCAGTACTTC. It encodes CASSLGAAGIDEQYF.

This clonotype has more than one count but fewer than ten. The chain combines TRBV19 with TRBJ2-1; 10 positions match TRBD1. Germline lookup yields CDR1 LNHDA and CDR2 SQIVND (reference sequence). V lost 6 bases, J lost 9 bases, and 8 bases stayed unmatched. The CDR3 is 14 residues long. In DNA, the CDR3 is TGTGCCAGTAGCCCGGGACAGGGGAGGGTTGAGCAGTTCTTC. Translation gives CASSPGQGRVEQFF. Based on the CDR3 plus reference TRBV19 and TRBJ2-1, the full variable domain is DGGITQSPKYLFRKEGQNVTLSCEQNLNHDAMYWYRQDPGQGLRLIYYSQIVNDFQKGDIAEGYSVSREKKESFPLTVTSAQKNPTAFYLCASSPGQGRVEQFFGPGTRLTVL.

This sequence joins TRBV20-1 and TRBJ1-4, with a tentative D call TRBD1 (6 bases). Between the trimmed V and J ends, which lost 0 bases and 14 bases, there was a span of 16 bases. The CDR3 length is 13 residues. The germline gives CDR1 DFQATT, CDR2 SNEGSKA (reference sequence). The CDR3 nucleotides are TGCAGTGCTAGAGAGGATCAGGGGAGAAACCTGTTTTTT. This sequence encodes CSAREDQGRNLFF.

This clonotype appeared a few times. The chain employs TRBV20-1 and TRBJ1-6; a weak D match, TRBD1 (6 bases). This CDR3 spans 18 amino acids. The V and J ends lost 0 bases and 4 bases respectively, with 19 bases between them. Germline V gene lookup returns CDR1 DFQATT and CDR2 SNEGSKA (reference sequence). The CDR3 spells CSARDLRWGAIYNSPLHF. CDR3 bases: TGCAGTGCTAGAGATCTCCGGTGGGGGGCAATTTATAATTCACCCCTCCACTTT.

This clonotype turned up a few times. V is TRBV5-1 and J is TRBJ2-5; perhaps D is TRBD1 or TRBD2 (6 bases each). The CDR3 is 15 residues long. V lost 7 bases, J lost 3 bases, and 19 bases lay in between. Germline V lookup: CDR1 SGHRS, CDR2 YFSETQ. The chain's CDR3 is CASGRMGHLEETQYF. In DNA, the CDR3 is TGCGCCAGCGGGAGGATGGGACATCTCGAAGAGACCCAGTACTTC.

This clonotype turned up a few times. The V and J genes are TRBV2 and TRBJ2-1; D is uncertain. Trimming removed 4 bases from V and 2 bases from J, with 15 bases in between. There are 16 residues in the CDR3. Germline CDR1 reads SNHLY; CDR2 reads FYNNEI. Here the CDR3 reads CASSGQVPVPYNEQFF. The CDR3 region has the DNA TGTGCCAGCAGTGGCCAGGTGCCTGTACCCTACAATGAGCAGTTCTTC. Based on the CDR3 plus reference TRBV2 and TRBJ2-1, the full variable domain is EPEVTQTPSHQVTQMGQEVILRCVPISNHLYFYWYRQILGQKVEFLVSFYNNEISEKSEIFDDQFSVERPDGSNFTLKIRSTKLEDSAMYFCASSGQVPVPYNEQFFGPGTRLTVL.

The chain has TRBV4-3 and TRBJ1-5, with D possibly being TRBD1 (6 bases). The CDR3 is 18 amino acids. The V gene lost 4 bases and the J gene lost 3 bases, with 22 bases spanning the gap. Germline CDR1 is LGHNA and CDR2 is YSLEER. The CDR3 nucleotides read TGCGCCAGCAGCCCATATGTAGGGGGACTAAACCTCAATCAGCCCCAGCATTTT. Its translation: CASSPYVGGLNLNQPQHF.

The V and J genes are TRBV2 and TRBJ2-1; no definite D call. Germline CDR1 and CDR2: SNHLY and FYNNEI. The CDR3 contains 13 residues. Trimming removed 2 bases from V and 6 bases from J, with 8 bases in between. CDR3 loop: CASSEWQANEQFF. In DNA, the CDR3 is TGTGCCAGCAGTGAATGGCAGGCCAATGAGCAGTTCTTC.

V gene TRBV9 combines with J gene TRBJ1-2; a weak D match, TRBD1 (6 bases). The CDR3 is made up of 15 amino acids. Trimming stripped 3 bases from V and 14 bases from J, with 26 bases between. The germline V gene has CDR1 SGDLS and CDR2 YYNGEE. This CDR3 is CASSAAPGTLISWTF. The CDR3 nucleotides are TGTGCCAGCAGCGCAGCCCCCGGGACACTAATATCGTGGACCTTC.

The rearrangement uses TRBV6-5 and TRBJ2-7, with D tentatively TRBD1 or TRBD2 (5 bases each). The germline V and J ends were trimmed by 2 bases and 3 bases, with 17 bases remaining between them. CDR1 is MNHEY and CDR2 is SVGAGI in the germline V gene. This CDR3 region has 16 residues. In nucleotides, the CDR3 is TGTGCCAGCAGTTACGGCCCGGGACGGGCTTACTACGAGCAGTACTTC. Translating it yields CASSYGPGRAYYEQYF.

This clonotype was detected a few times. The V and J genes are TRBV20-1 and TRBJ2-1; D tentatively fits TRBD1 or TRBD2 (5 bases each). Trimming pared 6 bases from V and 5 bases from J, leaving 17 bases between. The germline V gene encodes CDR1 DFQATT and CDR2 SNEGSKA (reference sequence). The CDR3 extends over 14 amino acids. The CDR3 is CSALRAPGHNEQFF. The DNA for the CDR3 is TGCAGTGCGCTTCGAGCCCCGGGGCACAATGAGCAGTTCTTC.

This clonotype has more than one count but fewer than ten. The V call is TRBV19, the J call TRBJ1-4; D not certain. Trimming left V 7 bases short and J 1 base short, with 7 bases between. The CDR3 has 13 residues. The germline V gene encodes CDR1 LNHDA and CDR2 SQIVND (reference sequence). For the CDR3, the DNA is TGTGCCAGTATGCGGGGAACTAATGAAAAACTGTTTTTT. It codes for CASMRGTNEKLFF.

In this sample, this clonotype turned up a few times. The chain couples TRBV7-2 to TRBJ1-5; D call uncertain. Germline V lookup: CDR1 SGHTA, CDR2 FQGNSA. V lost 0 bases to trimming and J lost 0 bases, with 6 bases between them. This CDR3 region has 15 residues. The CDR3 DNA is TGTGCCAGCAGCTTAGCCGGATATAGCAATCAGCCCCAGCATTTT. It codes for CASSLAGYSNQPQHF.

The V call is TRBV6-1, the J call TRBJ2-3; D is possibly TRBD2 (6 bases). CDR1 and CDR2 from the germline V gene are MNHNS and SASEGT. The V and J ends lost 7 bases and 11 bases respectively, with 19 bases between them. This CDR3 is built from 13 residues. The CDR3 loop is CASTFPGGVKQYF. The CDR3 coding sequence is TGTGCCAGCACCTTCCCCGGGGGAGTGAAGCAGTATTTT.

This clonotype was detected only a few times. This sequence joins TRBV7-2 and TRBJ2-1; D uncertain. This CDR3 region has 14 residues. Germline V CDR1 and CDR2: SGHTA, FQGNSA. Trimming removed 1 base at V and 3 bases at J, with 7 bases between. In nucleotides, the CDR3 is TGTGCCAGCAGCTTAGGTTGGGGCTACAATGAGCAGTTCTTC. Its translation is CASSLGWGYNEQFF. The full variable domain, rest sourced from reference TRBV7-2 and TRBJ2-1, is GAGVSQSPSNKVTEKGKDVELRCDPISGHTALYWYRQSLGQGLEFLIYFQGNSAPDKSGLPSDRFSAERTGGSVSTLTIQRTQQEDSAVYLCASSLGWGYNEQFFGPGTRLTVL.

In its sample, this clonotype was seen a few times. The J gene is TRBJ1-5, the V gene TRBV6-6; no definite D call. Trimming pared 9 bases from V and 7 bases from J, leaving 10 bases between. Germline assignment: CDR1 MNHNY and CDR2 SVGAGI (reference sequence). CDR3 size: 11 residues. CDR3 bases: TGTGCCAGTAGTCCCGGACAGCCCCAGCATTTT. Protein sequence: CASSPGQPQHF.

V gene TRBV20-1 combines with J gene TRBJ2-1, with D possibly matching TRBD2 (7 bases). Trimming took 0 bases from V and 8 from J, leaving 14 bases between them. Germline lookup yields CDR1 DFQATT and CDR2 SNEGSKA (reference sequence). The CDR3 loop spans 14 amino acids. CDR3: CSAREPGGVYEQFF. The CDR3, as DNA: TGCAGTGCTAGAGAGCCGGGGGGCGTCTATGAGCAGTTCTTC.

The chain carries TRBV2 and TRBJ1-6, with TRBD1 as a possible D gene (5 bases). This CDR3 is 14 amino acids long. V gave up 8 bases and J gave up 0 bases, with 8 bases separating them. Germline loops: CDR1 SNHLY, CDR2 FYNNEI. The CDR3 bases are TGTGCCAGCGGGGCGAGCTCCTATAATTCACCCCTCCACTTT. Its translation is CASGASSYNSPLHF.

This clonotype has more than one count but fewer than ten. The rearrangement links TRBV10-3 to TRBJ2-2; D unclear. Germline V gene data show CDR1 as ENHRY and CDR2 as SYGVKD. The CDR3 is made up of 13 amino acids. V was shortened by 0 bases and J by 6 bases, with 5 bases between the two germline ends. The CDR3 DNA sequence: TGTGCCATCAGTGAGTCGTCATCCGGGGAGCTGTTTTTT. Amino acid sequence: CAISESSSGELFF.

This chain links TRBV15 with TRBJ1-1; D call uncertain. The CDR3 extends over 17 amino acids. V was cut by 5 bases and J by 3 bases, with 22 bases left in between. Looked up from germline, CDR1 is LNHNV and CDR2 is YYDKDF (reference sequence). The DNA of the CDR3 is TGTGCCACCAGCCTCCCCGAGACAACCCCTCGGGACACTGAAGCTTTCTTT. Residues: CATSLPETTPRDTEAFF.